This entry concerns a single T cell receptor beta chain. This entry comes from a study of blood T cell repertoires in COVID-19. The wider study: Whether acute or convalescent, the COVID-19 samples came from the United States, Italy and Spain. T cells, B-cell-depleted T cells, or PBMCs provided the cDNA or gDNA that served as material.

Original methodology: Cell counts per sample came from amplifying reference gene primers. Produced via immunoSEQ multiplex PCR; TCRdb's table is partial and in-frame only. The V and J calls and clone size were taken over from that table, and D and trimming were inferred from the DNA. Here the sample spans about 200,000 clones, about four fifths being singletons. CDR1 and CDR2 from the germline V gene are LNHDA and SQIVND (reference sequence). CDR3 size: 14 residues. The V and J ends lost 6 bases and 4 bases respectively, with 13 bases between them. The sequence came from a woman at least 80 years old with acute or convalescent COVID-19. The sample consisted of peripheral blood. The chain has TRBV19 and TRBJ1-5, with a weak D call TRBD1 (5 bases). CDR3 bases: TGTGCCAGTAGACGGCGGGGGAGTAATCAGCCCCAGCATTTT. It codes for CASRRRGSNQPQHF.